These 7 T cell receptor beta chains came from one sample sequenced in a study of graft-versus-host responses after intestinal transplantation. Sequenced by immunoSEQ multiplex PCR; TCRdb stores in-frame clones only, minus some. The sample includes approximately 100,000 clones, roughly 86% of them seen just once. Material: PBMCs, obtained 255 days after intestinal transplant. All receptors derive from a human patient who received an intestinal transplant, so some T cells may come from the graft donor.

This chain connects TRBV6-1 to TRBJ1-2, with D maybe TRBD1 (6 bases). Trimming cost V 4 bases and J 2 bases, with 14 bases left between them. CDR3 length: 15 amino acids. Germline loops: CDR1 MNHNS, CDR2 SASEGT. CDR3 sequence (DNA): TGTGCCAGCAGTGCCATCCCCACAGGGAACTATGGCTACACCTTC. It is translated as CASSAIPTGNYGYTF.

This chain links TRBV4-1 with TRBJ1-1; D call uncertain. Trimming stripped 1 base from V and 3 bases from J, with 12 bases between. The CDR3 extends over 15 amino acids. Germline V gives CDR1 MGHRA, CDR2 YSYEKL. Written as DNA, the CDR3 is TGCGCCAGCAGCCAAGTCAGGCTGTCGGACACTGAAGCTTTCTTT. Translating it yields CASSQVRLSDTEAFF.

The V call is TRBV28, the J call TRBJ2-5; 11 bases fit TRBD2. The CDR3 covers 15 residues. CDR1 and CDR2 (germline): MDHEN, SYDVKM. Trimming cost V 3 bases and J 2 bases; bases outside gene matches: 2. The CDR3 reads CASSFLAGGQETQYF. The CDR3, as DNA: TGTGCCAGCAGTTTTCTAGCGGGAGGACAAGAGACCCAGTACTTC.

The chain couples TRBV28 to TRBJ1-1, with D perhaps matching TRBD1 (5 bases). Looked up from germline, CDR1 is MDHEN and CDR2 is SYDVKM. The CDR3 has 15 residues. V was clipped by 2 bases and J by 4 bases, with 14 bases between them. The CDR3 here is CASSLGVAGSTEAFF. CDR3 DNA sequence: TGTGCCAGCAGTTTAGGAGTAGCAGGGAGCACTGAAGCTTTCTTT.

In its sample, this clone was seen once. CDR3 in DNA: TGTGCCTGGAGTCCGCCAGGTCGGAGCTCCTACGAGCAGTACTTC. It encodes CAWSPPGRSSYEQYF. The chain carries TRBV30 and TRBJ2-7; no definite D call. The CDR3 is made up of 15 amino acids. Trimming pared 2 bases from V and 0 bases from J, leaving 14 bases between. The germline V gene has CDR1 GTSNPN and CDR2 SVGIG (reference sequence).

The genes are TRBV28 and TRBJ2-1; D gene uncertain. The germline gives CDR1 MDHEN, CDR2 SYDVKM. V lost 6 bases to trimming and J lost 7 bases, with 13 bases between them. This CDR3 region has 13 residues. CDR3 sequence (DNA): TGTGCCAGCAGAGGTTCGGGCTGGAATGAGCAGTTCTTC. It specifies CASRGSGWNEQFF.

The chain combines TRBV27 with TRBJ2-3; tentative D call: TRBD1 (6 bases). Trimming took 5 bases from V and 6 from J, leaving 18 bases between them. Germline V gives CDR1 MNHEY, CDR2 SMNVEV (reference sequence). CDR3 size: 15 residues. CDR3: CASSLASGEVDTQYF. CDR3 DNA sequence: TGTGCCAGCAGTCTGGCCTCAGGGGAAGTGGATACGCAGTATTTT.